This TCR beta chain was found in a study of response to subunit inactivated influenza vaccine. A remark on this clonotype: No antigen is known for it.

Findings and limits, study-wide: Every seasonal influenza vaccination brings in few new T cells, the authors suggested.

Germline values: CDR1 SGHTA, CDR2 FQGNSA. The CDR3 contains 14 residues. The ends were cut back, 2 bases at V and 9 bases at J, with 14 bases in the middle. TCRdb reanalysed the RT-PCR reads using MiXCR and keeps one entry per CDR3 protein. This sample carries 500,000 to 550,000 distinct CDR3 sequences, 7.6% of them seen once, and the ten largest clones take approximately 13%. The sample here was PBMCs from blood, taken about 23 months after vaccination. The gene calls are TRBV7-2 and TRBJ2-1; D uncertain. This sequence was found in a man aged 50-75 years who received an inactivated influenza vaccine. The CDR3 reads CASSLQESWGEQFF. DNA of the CDR3: TGTGCCAGCAGCTTACAAGAATCCTGGGGTGAGCAGTTCTTC.